This TCR beta chain comes out of a study of CD8+CD57+ T cells in acquired aplastic anemia. Study context: The average for DNA from sorted CD4+ and CD8+ cells was 3 to 4 ug. Healthy donors had, on average, approximately 11 million reads for their CD4+ cells.

The ends lost 1 base at V and 4 bases at J; junction bases unmatched: 9. Germline V gene sequence: CDR1 MGHDK, CDR2 SYGVNS. CDR3 length equals 16 residues. Investigators profiled TCR beta VDJ and CDR3 from genomic DNA template. Each CDR3 protein gets one entry after TCRdb re-called the reads with MiXCR. Of around 150,000 distinct CDR3 sequences listed, roughly 40% are singletons. Study-wide results and limits: In common between the patients and the controls were nearly 30 CD8+ CDR3 sequences. Researchers reported that CD8+ Simpson's diversity was not significantly different in patients versus controls.

The table lists this clonotype with many counts. No antigen is known for it. Sample: sorted CD4+, CD8+, or CD8+CD57+ T cells (not recorded which) from PBMCs. The TCR originated in a human donor in good health, serving as a control. The chain couples TRBV25-1 to TRBJ2-7, with 8 bases fitting TRBD1. CDR3: CASSESGTGWGYEQYF. CDR3 coding DNA: TGTGCCAGCAGTGAATCGGGGACAGGTTGGGGATACGAGCAGTACTTC.